Each of the 9 T cell receptor beta chains below was sequenced from the same sample in a study of cytomegalovirus exposure and HLA in healthy donors. PCR primers comprised 60 Vbeta and 13 Jbeta primers. The data were produced by immunoSEQ multiplex PCR, yet TCRdb's version contains in-frame clones alone and is incomplete. The table lists under 200,000 clones, roughly 82% of them singletons. Sequenced sample: PBMCs. These receptor sequences come from a girl under 18 in good health and CMV-seropositive.

J is TRBJ2-6 and V is TRBV7-3, with D possibly matching TRBD1 (6 bases). This CDR3 contains 15 residues. V lost 5 bases and J 0 bases, leaving 8 bases between the germline ends. The germline gives CDR1 SGHTA, CDR2 FQGTGA. The CDR3 region is CASSLDSSGANVLTF. DNA of the CDR3: TGTGCCAGCAGCCTGGACAGCTCTGGGGCCAACGTCCTGACTTTC.

The chain is built from TRBV7-6 and TRBJ2-1; perhaps TRBD2 as D (6 bases). Germline V gene sequence: CDR1 SGHVS, CDR2 FNYEAQ. This CDR3 is 12 amino acids long. The V and J ends lost 5 bases and 5 bases respectively, with 7 bases between them. DNA for the CDR3: TGTGCCAGCAGCAGACTAGACAATGAGCAGTTCTTC. Encoded protein: CASSRLDNEQFF.

The chain combines TRBV2 with TRBJ1-4; possible D gene TRBD1, 6 bases. V lost 7 bases and J 4 bases, leaving 13 bases between the germline ends. This CDR3 contains 14 residues. Per the germline V gene, CDR1 is SNHLY and CDR2 is FYNNEI. CDR3 DNA sequence: TGTGCCAGCACCTACAGGGCAAATAATGAAAAACTGTTTTTT. Its translation: CASTYRANNEKLFF.

The chain is built from TRBV27 and TRBJ2-2; a weak D match, TRBD2 (6 bases). The CDR3 has 17 residues. Germline V lookup: CDR1 MNHEY, CDR2 SMNVEV (reference sequence). The V end was cut by 2 bases, the J end by 3 bases, with 16 bases between. CDR3 loop: CASSLIWRGGDTGELFF. The CDR3 DNA follows: TGTGCCAGCAGTTTAATATGGCGGGGCGGGGACACCGGGGAGCTGTTTTTT.

The chain links TRBV13 to TRBJ2-7; TRBD2 agrees at 8 bases. This CDR3 has 16 amino acids. V dropped 1 base and J dropped 2; count of bases not matched to a gene: 7. CDR1 and CDR2 (germline): PRHDT, FYEKMQ (reference sequence). For the CDR3, the DNA is TGTGCCAGCAGCTTAGACGGAGCGGGGGCGACCTACGAGCAGTACTTC. Protein: CASSLDGAGATYEQYF.

The chain recombines TRBV7-8 with TRBJ2-3; 8 bases are a match to TRBD2. Germline V gene sequence: CDR1 SGHVS, CDR2 FQNEAQ. The junction had 5 bases not matched to a gene; V was cut back by 4 bases and J by 5 bases. The CDR3 has 14 amino acids. The CDR3 nucleotides read TGTGCCAGCAGCTCGGCGGCGGGAGGAGATACGCAGTATTTT. This encodes CASSSAAGGDTQYF.

This rearrangement joins TRBV11-2 to TRBJ1-2; D is ambiguous. There are 14 residues in the CDR3. The V end lost 1 base, the J end lost 4 bases, and 10 bases lay between the germline ends. Germline CDR1 reads SGHAT; CDR2 reads FQNNGV. CDR3 DNA sequence: TGTGCCAGCAGCTTAGTGGGGAGTGTCTATGGCTACACCTTC. This codes for CASSLVGSVYGYTF. Drawing the rest from reference TRBV11-2 and TRBJ1-2, the complete variable domain is EAGVAQSPRYKIIEKRQSVAFWCNPISGHATLYWYQQILGQGPKLLIQFQNNGVVDDSQLPKDRFSAERLKGVDSTLKIQPAKLEDSAVYLCASSLVGSVYGYTFGSGTRLTVV.

V usage is TRBV28 and J usage is TRBJ2-1; D perhaps matches TRBD1 (6 bases). Germline lookup yields CDR1 MDHEN and CDR2 SYDVKM. V lost 6 bases, J lost 4 bases, and 22 bases lay in between. The CDR3 contains 17 residues. CDR3 loop: CASSRPIGGGNYNEQFF. The CDR3 region has the DNA TGTGCCAGCAGCCGTCCTATCGGTGGGGGCAATTACAATGAGCAGTTCTTC.

The chain employs TRBV27 and TRBJ1-2; tentative D call: TRBD1 (6 bases). Looked up from germline, CDR1 is MNHEY and CDR2 is SMNVEV (reference sequence). Trimming took off 3 bases at V and 6 bases at J, with 14 bases between the two ends. CDR3 length equals 14 residues. CDR3 sequence (DNA): TGTGCCAGCAGTTTTGGTCAGGGGCGGGATGGCTACACCTTC. Protein product: CASSFGQGRDGYTF.